One and the same sample provided the 13 T cell receptor beta chains below, sequenced in a study of shared clonotypes between healthy human individuals. Positive CCR7 selection of CD45RO-negative cells yielded the naive CD8 cells, and terminally differentiated effector memory CD45RA+ cells were excluded. Assay: immunoSEQ multiplex PCR; the TCRdb copy retains only in-frame clones and omits some. Of roughly 770,000 clones listed, about 97% are singletons. Sequencing was performed on naive CD8+ T cells sorted from blood. Receptors originate from a man aged 30 to 39 in good health.

V is TRBV7-3 and J is TRBJ2-2; D unresolved. Germline CDR1 reads SGHTA; CDR2 reads FQGTGA. The CDR3 has 13 amino acids. Trimming shortened V by 8 bases and J by 2 bases, and 9 bases separated the two germline ends. For the CDR3, the DNA is TGTGCCAGCGGTCTACCCAACACCGGGGAGCTGTTTTTT. Translation gives CASGLPNTGELFF.

The rearrangement joins TRBV30 to TRBJ2-7; D perhaps matches TRBD2 (5 bases). V was shortened by 2 bases and J by 7 bases, with 9 bases between the two germline ends. The CDR3 loop spans 11 amino acids. Germline V gene data show CDR1 as GTSNPN and CDR2 as SVGIG (reference sequence). The CDR3 DNA sequence: TGTGCCTGGAGTTTGGGGAGAGAGCAGTACTTC. Translation gives CAWSLGREQYF.

The chain has TRBV6-1 and TRBJ2-7; possible D gene TRBD2, 5 bases. From germline, CDR1 is MNHNS and CDR2 SASEGT. The V and J ends lost 7 bases and 0 bases respectively, with 13 bases between them. The CDR3 is 14 amino acids. This chain's CDR3 is CASTPDSTSYEQYF. CDR3 nucleotides: TGTGCCAGCACCCCGGACTCGACCTCCTACGAGCAGTACTTC.

This chain links TRBV9 with TRBJ2-1; D is undetermined. There are 13 residues in the CDR3. Trimming stripped 7 bases from V and 0 bases from J, with 8 bases between. Germline loops: CDR1 SGDLS, CDR2 YYNGEE. The DNA for the CDR3 is TGTGCCAGCGGAAAGAGCTCCTACAATGAGCAGTTCTTC. Residues: CASGKSSYNEQFF.

The CDR3 here is CASSFPGQIYGYTF. The CDR3 DNA follows: TGTGCCAGCAGCTTCCCCGGACAGATCTATGGCTACACCTTC. The chain has TRBV5-8 and TRBJ1-2, with D perhaps matching TRBD1 (6 bases). The V and J ends lost 2 bases and 4 bases respectively, with 12 bases between them. The CDR3 runs to 14 residues. Germline loops: CDR1 SGHTS, CDR2 YDEGEE.

This clone was found once. The chain is built from TRBV9 and TRBJ1-2; no firm D call. The germline CDR1 and CDR2 sequences are SGDLS and YYNGEE. V was shortened by 3 bases and J by 5 bases, with 8 bases between the two germline ends. CDR3 size: 12 residues. CDR3 nucleotide sequence: TGTGCCAGCAGCGAGTCCTTGTATGGCTACACCTTC. It specifies CASSESLYGYTF.

The gene calls are TRBV4-3 and TRBJ2-7; D might be TRBD2 (6 bases). Germline CDR1 LGHNA, CDR2 YSLEER. V lost 1 base and J lost 3, with 16 bases in between. The CDR3 sequence is 16 residues long. Written as DNA, the CDR3 is TGCGCCAGCAGCCAAGGGGGCGGGGCAGGGATCTACGAGCAGTACTTC. It is translated as CASSQGGGAGIYEQYF.

V gene TRBV20-1 combines with J gene TRBJ1-1; D gene ambiguous. The V end lost 0 bases, the J end lost 11 bases, and 10 bases lay between the germline ends. The germline V gene has CDR1 DFQATT and CDR2 SNEGSKA (reference sequence). This CDR3 contains 11 residues. DNA for the CDR3: TGCAGTGCTAGAGAGGAGCGGAGGGCTTTCTTT. This codes for CSAREERRAFF.

CDR3 region: CASSVEPAGPYEQYF. The CDR3 DNA sequence: TGTGCCAGCAGCGTAGAACCAGCGGGCCCCTACGAGCAGTACTTC. The V and J genes are TRBV9 and TRBJ2-7, with TRBD2 as a possible D gene (6 bases). This CDR3 spans 15 amino acids. The V end lost 0 bases, the J end lost 2 bases, and 12 bases lay between the germline ends. CDR1 and CDR2 from the germline V gene are SGDLS and YYNGEE.

This sequence joins TRBV27 and TRBJ2-5; tentative D call: TRBD2 (6 bases). V gave up 1 base and J gave up 3 bases, with 15 bases separating them. CDR1 and CDR2 (germline): MNHEY, SMNVEV (reference sequence). This CDR3 region has 16 residues. The DNA of the CDR3 is TGTGCCAGCAGTTTATGGCCAGGGAGGAAAGAAGAGACCCAGTACTTC. It specifies CASSLWPGRKEETQYF.

This chain joins TRBV30 and TRBJ1-1; TRBD1 might be the D (5 bases). CDR1 and CDR2 from the germline V gene are GTSNPN and SVGIG (reference sequence). With 5 bases removed from V and 11 bases from J, the gap between germline ends came to 18 bases. The CDR3 is 12 residues long. This CDR3 is CAWRDGELNAFF. DNA of the CDR3: TGTGCCTGGCGGGACGGCGAACTGAATGCTTTCTTT. The entire variable domain, with the rest obtained from reference TRBV30 and TRBJ1-1, is as follows: SQTIHQWPATLVQPVGSPLSLECTVEGTSNPNLYWYRQAAGRGLQLLFYSVGIGQISSEVPQNLSASRPQDRQFILSSKKLLLSDSGFYLCAWRDGELNAFFGQGTRLTVV.

The rearrangement links TRBV20-1 to TRBJ2-1; D gene unclear. V lost 4 bases and J lost 7, with 8 bases in between. Germline CDR1 is DFQATT and CDR2 is SNEGSKA (reference sequence). This CDR3 comprises 11 residues. The CDR3 sequence is CSAIESNEQFF. For the CDR3, the DNA is TGCAGTGCTATCGAATCAAATGAGCAGTTCTTC.

The V call is TRBV9, the J call TRBJ2-5; the D gene is possibly TRBD1 (5 bases). The V end was cut by 0 bases, the J end by 4 bases, with 13 bases between. The CDR3 consists of 15 residues. Per the germline V gene, CDR1 is SGDLS and CDR2 is YYNGEE. The DNA of the CDR3 is TGTGCCAGCAGCGTAGAAGGCAGGGCTGGAGAGACCCAGTACTTC. Translating it yields CASSVEGRAGETQYF.